The 5 T cell receptor beta chains listed next were all sequenced from one sample in a study of identical twins. TCRdb re-derived calls from the 5' RACE reads in MiXCR, one entry per CDR3 protein. This sample has some 730,000 distinct CDR3 sequences, with over 15% found just once. The sample also formed part of further work on T cells expressing NK-cell markers.

Sample: PBMCs. The receptors stem from a woman aged 18-29 years in good health.

This clonotype turned up a few times. The rearrangement joins TRBV25-1 to TRBJ2-1; D is tentatively TRBD1 or TRBD2 (5 bases each). Germline lookup yields CDR1 MGHDK and CDR2 SYGVNS. V gave up 1 base and J gave up 6 bases, with 13 bases separating them. The CDR3 totals 15 residues. CDR3 loop: CASSEWGIGANEQFF. For the CDR3, the DNA is TGTGCCAGCAGTGAATGGGGCATCGGGGCCAATGAGCAGTTCTTC.

Concerning this clonotype: An end of the junction does not agree with germline; a read error may underlie this. The rearrangement links TRBV5-6 to TRBJ2-1; 7 bases are shared with TRBD1. CDR1 is SGHDT, CDR2 YYEEEE, per germline. The CDR3 extends over 12 amino acids. The CDR3 sequence is CASSLGTGPGSF. In nucleotides, the CDR3 is TGTGCCAGCAGCTTGGGGACAGGCCCGGGGAGCTTC.

This clonotype was found a few times. V usage is TRBV7-8 and J usage is TRBJ2-4; unclear D gene. There are 12 residues in the CDR3. Trimming removed 5 bases at V and 14 bases at J, with 16 bases between. Germline lookup yields CDR1 SGHVS and CDR2 FQNEAQ. The chain's CDR3 is CASSQFVSAEYF. CDR3 DNA sequence: TGTGCCAGCAGCCAGTTTGTTTCGGCCGAGTACTTC. The entire variable domain, with the rest obtained from reference TRBV7-8 and TRBJ2-4, is as follows: GAGVSQSPRYKVAKRGQDVALRCDPISGHVSLFWYQQALGQGPEFLTYFQNEAQLDKSGLPSDRFFAERPEGSVSTLKIQRTQQEDSAVYLCASSQFVSAEYFGAGTRLSVL.

The chain joins TRBV3-1 to TRBJ2-5; 7 nucleotides match TRBD2. V shed 0 bases and J 2 bases; nucleotides not matched to a gene: 3. In germline, CDR1 is LGHDT, CDR2 YNNKEL (reference sequence). This CDR3 spans 15 amino acids. CDR3 in DNA: TGTGCCAGCAGCCAAGACGGGAGGCAGCAAGAGACCCAGTACTTC. It codes for CASSQDGRQQETQYF.

The genes are TRBV11-2 and TRBJ2-7; 10 bases align to TRBD1. The junction had 13 bases not matched to a gene; V was cut back by 2 bases and J by 0 bases. Germline V gene data show CDR1 as SGHAT and CDR2 as FQNNGV. CDR3 length equals 19 residues. CDR3 residues: CASSLRDRGQRGFSYEQYF. The CDR3 DNA reads TGTGCCAGCAGCTTAAGGGACAGGGGACAGCGGGGCTTCTCCTACGAGCAGTACTTC.